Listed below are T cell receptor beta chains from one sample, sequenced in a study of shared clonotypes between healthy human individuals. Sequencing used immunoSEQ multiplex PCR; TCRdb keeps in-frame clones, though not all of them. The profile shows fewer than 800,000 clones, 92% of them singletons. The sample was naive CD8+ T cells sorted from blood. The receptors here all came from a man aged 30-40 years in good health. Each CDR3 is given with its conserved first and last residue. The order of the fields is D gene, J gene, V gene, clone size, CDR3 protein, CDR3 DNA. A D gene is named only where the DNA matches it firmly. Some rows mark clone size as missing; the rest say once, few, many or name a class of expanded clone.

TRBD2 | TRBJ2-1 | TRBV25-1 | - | CASSEVTGGPYNEQFF | TGTGCCAGCAGTGAAGTTACGGGAGGGCCCTACAATGAGCAGTTCTTC
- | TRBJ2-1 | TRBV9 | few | CASEGLGHEQFF | TGTGCCAGCGAGGGGTTGGGCCATGAGCAGTTCTTC
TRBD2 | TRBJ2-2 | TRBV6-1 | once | CASRPGLAARELFF | TGTGCCAGCAGACCGGGACTAGCGGCGCGGGAGCTGTTTTTT
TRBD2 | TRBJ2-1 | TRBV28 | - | CASSESGVNSNEQFF | TGTGCCAGCAGTGAGAGCGGGGTAAACTCCAATGAGCAGTTCTTC
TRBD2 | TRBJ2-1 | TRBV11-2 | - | CASSSGTSHNEQFF | TGTGCCAGCAGCTCCGGGACTAGTCACAATGAGCAGTTCTTC
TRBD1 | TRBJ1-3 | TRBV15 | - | CATSQDRGGNTIYF | TGTGCCACCAGCCAGGACAGGGGTGGAAACACCATATATTTT
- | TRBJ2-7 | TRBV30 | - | CAWSVDGNAEQYF | TGTGCCTGGAGTGTAGATGGGAATGCCGAGCAGTACTTC
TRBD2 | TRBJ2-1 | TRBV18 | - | CASSPPTSAIHEQFF | TGTGCCAGCTCACCACCTACTAGCGCCATCCATGAGCAGTTCTTC
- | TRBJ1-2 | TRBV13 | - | CASSGEDGKNYGYTF | TGTGCCAGCAGCGGAGAGGACGGGAAGAACTATGGCTACACCTTC
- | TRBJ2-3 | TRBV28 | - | CASSFSHRTDTQYF | TGTGCCAGCAGTTTTTCCCACCGCACAGATACGCAGTATTTT
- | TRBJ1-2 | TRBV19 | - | CASSMTSNYGYTF | TGTGCCAGTAGTATGACCTCTAACTATGGCTACACCTTC
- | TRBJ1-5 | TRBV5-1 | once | CASSTEGGHRNQPQHF | TGCGCCAGCAGCACGGAAGGGGGGCACCGCAATCAGCCCCAGCATTTT
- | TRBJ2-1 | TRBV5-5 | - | CASRYVGQYEQFF | TGTGCCAGCAGATATGTGGGTCAGTATGAGCAGTTCTTC
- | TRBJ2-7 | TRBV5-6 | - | CASSLGGGSYEQYF | TGTGCCAGCAGCTTGGGTGGAGGATCGTACGAGCAGTACTTC
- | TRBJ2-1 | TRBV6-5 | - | CASSAYLPGDEQFF | TGTGCCAGCAGTGCCTATCTTCCGGGAGATGAGCAGTTCTTC
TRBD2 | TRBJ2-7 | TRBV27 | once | CASSFTSGRGEQYF | TGTGCCAGCAGTTTTACTAGCGGGAGGGGCGAGCAGTACTTC
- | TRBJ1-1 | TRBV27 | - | CASRLRGNTEAFF | TGTGCCAGCAGGCTAAGGGGGAACACTGAAGCTTTCTTT
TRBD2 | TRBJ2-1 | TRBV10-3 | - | CAITAGRGLAEYNEQFF | TGTGCCATCACCGCGGGCAGGGGACTAGCGGAGTACAATGAGCAGTTCTTC
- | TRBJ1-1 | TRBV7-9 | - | CASSPSEGNTEAFF | TGTGCCAGCAGCCCCTCCGAGGGGAACACTGAAGCTTTCTTT
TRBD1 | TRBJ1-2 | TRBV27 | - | CASGRQGAFYGYTF | TGTGCCAGCGGAAGACAGGGGGCCTTCTATGGCTACACCTTC